This record covers a single T cell receptor beta chain. Its matching antigen is unknown. This sample was included in a study of Graves' ophthalmopathy and Graves' hyperthyroidism. The sequenced template was RNA, covering the TCR beta CDR3 region. HTBI-primed first-round RT-PCR preceded second-round multiplex PCR. TCRdb re-analysed the multiplex PCR reads in MiXCR, keeping a single row per CDR3 protein. The sample consists of about 660,000 distinct CDR3 sequences, approximately 39% of them appearing once. The study, taken as a whole, reports: Distinction of ophthalmopathy from stable hyperthyroidism by a 13-signature model reached roughly 88% sensitivity and 75% to 84% specificity.

Specimen: peripheral blood. The receptor was derived from an adult man with Graves' ophthalmopathy.

The CDR3 spells CASRRGTGNLTF. In nucleotides, the CDR3 is TGTGCCAGCAGGAGGGGGACAGGGAACCTGACTTTC. This rearrangement joins TRBV19 to TRBJ2-6, with 9 bases identical to TRBD1. This CDR3 has 12 amino acids. The germline CDR1 and CDR2 sequences are LNHDA and SQIVND (reference sequence). Unmatched junction bases numbered 9, after V lost 9 bases and J lost 15 bases.